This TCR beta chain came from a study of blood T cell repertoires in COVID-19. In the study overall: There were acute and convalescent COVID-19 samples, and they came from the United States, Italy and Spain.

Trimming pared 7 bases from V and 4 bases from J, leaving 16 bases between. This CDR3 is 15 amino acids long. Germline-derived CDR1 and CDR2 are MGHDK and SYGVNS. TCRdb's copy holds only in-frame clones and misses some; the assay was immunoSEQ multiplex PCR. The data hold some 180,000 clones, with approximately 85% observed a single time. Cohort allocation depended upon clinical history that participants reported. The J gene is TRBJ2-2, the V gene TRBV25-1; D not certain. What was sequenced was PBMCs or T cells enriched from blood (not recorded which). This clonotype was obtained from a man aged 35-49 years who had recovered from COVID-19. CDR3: CASMRPMSPTGELFF. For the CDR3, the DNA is TGTGCCAGCATGAGGCCGATGTCACCCACCGGGGAGCTGTTTTTT.